The table lists the clone carrying this TCR beta chain with many counts. The antigen is not known. The CDR3 covers 14 residues. Trimming pared 3 bases from V and 2 bases from J, leaving 12 bases between. CDR1 is SGDLS, CDR2 YYNGEE, per germline. RNA transcripts gave rise to amplified TCR beta CDR3 regions. HTBI primers were the set used in a first-round RT-PCR of the TCR CDR3. Using its own MiXCR run on the multiplex PCR reads, TCRdb lists one record per CDR3 protein. The sample holds over 350,000 distinct CDR3 sequences, approximately 17% seen once. The sample belongs to a study of T cells in Graves' hyperthyroidism and ophthalmopathy. Study observations and caveats: With a median lead of 6.5 months before onset, the model predicted ophthalmopathy. Most clonotypes expanded in the thyroid (above 0.001) were also present in blood.

The sample taken for sequencing was blood. The TCR was taken from a man aged 18 to 30 with Graves' ophthalmopathy. The chain joins TRBV9 to TRBJ2-7, with D perhaps given as TRBD1 or TRBD2 (5 bases each). CDR3 sequence reads: CASSAGDRPYEQYF. CDR3 nucleotide sequence: TGTGCCAGCAGCGCCGGGGACCGGCCCTACGAGCAGTACTTC.